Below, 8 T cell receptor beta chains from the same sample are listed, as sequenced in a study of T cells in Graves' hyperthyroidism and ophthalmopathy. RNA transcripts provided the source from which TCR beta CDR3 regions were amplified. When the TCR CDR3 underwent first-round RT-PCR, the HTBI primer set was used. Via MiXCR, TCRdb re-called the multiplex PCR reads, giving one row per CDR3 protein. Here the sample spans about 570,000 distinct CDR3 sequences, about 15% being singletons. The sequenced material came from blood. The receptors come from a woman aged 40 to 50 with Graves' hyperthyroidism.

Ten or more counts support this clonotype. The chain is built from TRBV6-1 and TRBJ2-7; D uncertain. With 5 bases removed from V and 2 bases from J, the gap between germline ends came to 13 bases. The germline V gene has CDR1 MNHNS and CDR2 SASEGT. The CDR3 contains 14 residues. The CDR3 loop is CASSFFQRPYEQYF. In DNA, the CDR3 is TGTGCCAGCAGTTTTTTTCAGAGACCCTACGAGCAGTACTTC.

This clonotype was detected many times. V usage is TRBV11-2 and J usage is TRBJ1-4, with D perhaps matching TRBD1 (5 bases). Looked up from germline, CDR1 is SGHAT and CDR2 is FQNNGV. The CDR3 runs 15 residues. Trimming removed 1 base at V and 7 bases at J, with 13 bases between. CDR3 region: CASSLGTGIGEKLFF. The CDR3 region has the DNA TGTGCCAGCAGCTTAGGAACAGGTATAGGTGAAAAACTGTTTTTT. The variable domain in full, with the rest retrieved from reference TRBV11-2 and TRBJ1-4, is EAGVAQSPRYKIIEKRQSVAFWCNPISGHATLYWYQQILGQGPKLLIQFQNNGVVDDSQLPKDRFSAERLKGVDSTLKIQPAKLEDSAVYLCASSLGTGIGEKLFFGSGTQLSVL.

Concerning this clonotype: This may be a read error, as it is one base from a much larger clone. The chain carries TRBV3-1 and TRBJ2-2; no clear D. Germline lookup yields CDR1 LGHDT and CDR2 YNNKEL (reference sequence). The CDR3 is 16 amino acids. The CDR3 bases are TGTGCCAGCAGCCAAGAAGCAGTCACGAACACCGAGGAGCTGTTTTTT. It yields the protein CASSQEAVTNTEELFF.

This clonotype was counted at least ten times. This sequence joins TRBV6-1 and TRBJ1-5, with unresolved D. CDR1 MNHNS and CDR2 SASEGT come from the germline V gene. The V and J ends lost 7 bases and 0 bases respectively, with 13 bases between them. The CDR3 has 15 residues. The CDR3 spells CASTSDVNSNQPQHF. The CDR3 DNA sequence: TGTGCCAGCACGTCGGACGTGAATAGCAATCAGCCCCAGCATTTT.

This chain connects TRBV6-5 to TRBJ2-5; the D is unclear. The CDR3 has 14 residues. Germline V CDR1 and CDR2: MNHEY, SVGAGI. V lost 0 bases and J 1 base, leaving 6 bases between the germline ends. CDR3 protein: CASSYSGIQETQYF. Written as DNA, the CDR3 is TGTGCCAGCAGTTACTCAGGAATCCAAGAGACCCAGTACTTC.

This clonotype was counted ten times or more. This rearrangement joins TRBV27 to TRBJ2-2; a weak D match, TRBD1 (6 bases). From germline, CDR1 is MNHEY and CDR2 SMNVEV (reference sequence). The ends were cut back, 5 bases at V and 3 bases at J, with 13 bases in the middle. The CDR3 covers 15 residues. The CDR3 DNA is TGTGCCAGCAGTCCACGGACAGAGTACACCGGGGAGCTGTTTTTT. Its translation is CASSPRTEYTGELFF.

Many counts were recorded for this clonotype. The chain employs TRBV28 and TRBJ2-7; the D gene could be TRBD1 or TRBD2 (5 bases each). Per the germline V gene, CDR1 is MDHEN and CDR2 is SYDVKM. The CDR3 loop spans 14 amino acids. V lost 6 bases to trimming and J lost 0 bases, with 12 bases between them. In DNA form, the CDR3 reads TGTGCCAGCAGCCCGTCCGGGACCTCCTACGAGCAGTACTTC. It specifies CASSPSGTSYEQYF.

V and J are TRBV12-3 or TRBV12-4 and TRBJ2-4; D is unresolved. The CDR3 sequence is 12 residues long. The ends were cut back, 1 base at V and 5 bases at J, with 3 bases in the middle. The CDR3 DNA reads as TGTGCCAGCAGTTTAGTACAAAACATTCAGTACTTC. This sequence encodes CASSLVQNIQYF.